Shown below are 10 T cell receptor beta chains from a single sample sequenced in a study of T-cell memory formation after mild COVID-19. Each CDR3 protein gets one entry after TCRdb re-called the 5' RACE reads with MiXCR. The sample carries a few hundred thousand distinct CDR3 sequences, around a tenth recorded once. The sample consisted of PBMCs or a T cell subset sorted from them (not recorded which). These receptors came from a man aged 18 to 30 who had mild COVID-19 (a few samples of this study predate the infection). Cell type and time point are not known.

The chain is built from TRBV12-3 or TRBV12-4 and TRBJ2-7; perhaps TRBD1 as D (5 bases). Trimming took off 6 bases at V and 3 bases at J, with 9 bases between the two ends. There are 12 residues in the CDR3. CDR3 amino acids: CASSPGIYEQYF. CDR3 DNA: TGTGCCAGCAGCCCAGGGATCTACGAGCAGTACTTC.

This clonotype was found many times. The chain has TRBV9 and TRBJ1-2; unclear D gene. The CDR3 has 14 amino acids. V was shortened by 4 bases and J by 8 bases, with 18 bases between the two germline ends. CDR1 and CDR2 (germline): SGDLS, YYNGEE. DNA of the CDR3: TGTGCCAGCAGCACCGGGGTCCCCCGCGGAGGCTACACCTTC. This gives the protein CASSTGVPRGGYTF.

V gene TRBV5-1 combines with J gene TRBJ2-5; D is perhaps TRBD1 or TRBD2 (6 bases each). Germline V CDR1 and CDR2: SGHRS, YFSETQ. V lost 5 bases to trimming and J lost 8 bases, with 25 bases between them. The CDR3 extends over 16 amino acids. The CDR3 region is CASSSGSGAARATQYF. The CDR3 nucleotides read TGCGCCAGCAGTTCCGGATCGGGGGCCGCACGGGCCACCCAGTACTTC.

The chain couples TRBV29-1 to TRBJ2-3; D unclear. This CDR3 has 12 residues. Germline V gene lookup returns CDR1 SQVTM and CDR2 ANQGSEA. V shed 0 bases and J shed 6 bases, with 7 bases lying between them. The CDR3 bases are TGCAGCGTTGAAGATACGAGGGATACGCAGTATTTT. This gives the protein CSVEDTRDTQYF.

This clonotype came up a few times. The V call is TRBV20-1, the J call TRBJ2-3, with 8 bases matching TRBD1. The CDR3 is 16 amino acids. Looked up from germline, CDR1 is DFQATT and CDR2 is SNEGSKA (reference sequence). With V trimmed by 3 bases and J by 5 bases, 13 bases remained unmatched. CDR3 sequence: CSASRLQGAFKDTQYF. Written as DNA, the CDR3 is TGCAGTGCTAGCCGGCTTCAGGGGGCGTTCAAAGATACGCAGTATTTT.

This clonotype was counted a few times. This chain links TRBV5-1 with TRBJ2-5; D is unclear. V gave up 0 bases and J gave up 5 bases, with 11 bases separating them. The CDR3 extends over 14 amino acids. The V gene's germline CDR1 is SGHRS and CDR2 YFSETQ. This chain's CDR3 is CASSLGLPDETQYF. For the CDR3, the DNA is TGCGCCAGCAGCTTGGGGCTGCCAGACGAGACCCAGTACTTC.

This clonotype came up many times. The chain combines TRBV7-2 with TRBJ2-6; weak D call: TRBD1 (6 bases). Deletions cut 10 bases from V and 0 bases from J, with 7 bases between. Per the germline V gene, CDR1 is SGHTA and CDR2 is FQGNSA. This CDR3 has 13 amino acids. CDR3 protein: CAIQGSGANVLTF. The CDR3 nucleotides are TGTGCCATACAGGGCTCTGGGGCCAACGTCCTGACTTTC.

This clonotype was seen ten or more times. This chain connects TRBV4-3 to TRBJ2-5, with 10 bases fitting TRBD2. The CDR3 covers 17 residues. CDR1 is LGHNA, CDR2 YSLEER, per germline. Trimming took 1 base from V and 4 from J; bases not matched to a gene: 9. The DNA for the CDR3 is TGCGCCAGCAGCCAAGCACTAGCGGGGAGTCCTGGAGAGACCCAGTACTTC. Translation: CASSQALAGSPGETQYF.

The DNA for the CDR3 is TGTGCCAGCAGCCCTCGACAGGGGGTAGTAGACATTCAGTACTTC. Encoded protein: CASSPRQGVVDIQYF. The J gene is TRBJ2-4, the V gene TRBV9; the match to TRBD1 covers 9 bases. The CDR3 is made up of 15 amino acids. Unmatched junction bases numbered 10, after V lost 4 bases and J lost 8 bases. In germline, CDR1 is SGDLS, CDR2 YYNGEE.

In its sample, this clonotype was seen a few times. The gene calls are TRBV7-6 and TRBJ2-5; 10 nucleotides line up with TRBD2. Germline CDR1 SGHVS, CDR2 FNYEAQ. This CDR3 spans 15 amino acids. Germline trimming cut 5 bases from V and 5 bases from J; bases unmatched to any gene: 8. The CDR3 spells CASSPSGGQWETQYF. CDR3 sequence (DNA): TGTGCCAGCAGCCCTAGCGGGGGCCAATGGGAGACCCAGTACTTC.